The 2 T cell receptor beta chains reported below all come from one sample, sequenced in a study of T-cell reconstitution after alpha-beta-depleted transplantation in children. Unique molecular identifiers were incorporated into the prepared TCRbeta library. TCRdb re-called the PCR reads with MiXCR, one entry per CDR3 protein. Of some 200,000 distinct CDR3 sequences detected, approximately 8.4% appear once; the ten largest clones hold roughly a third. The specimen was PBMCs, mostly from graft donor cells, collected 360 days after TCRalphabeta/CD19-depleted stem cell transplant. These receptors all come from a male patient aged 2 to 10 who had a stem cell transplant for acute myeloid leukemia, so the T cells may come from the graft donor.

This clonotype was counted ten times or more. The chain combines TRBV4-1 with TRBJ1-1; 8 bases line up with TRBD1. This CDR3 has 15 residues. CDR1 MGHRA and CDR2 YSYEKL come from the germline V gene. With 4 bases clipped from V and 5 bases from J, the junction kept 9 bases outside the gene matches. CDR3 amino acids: CASSLQKQGGTEAFF. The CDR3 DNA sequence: TGCGCCAGCAGCCTTCAAAAACAGGGGGGAACTGAAGCTTTCTTT.

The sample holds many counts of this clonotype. The CDR3, as DNA: TGCAGCACCGACTTCATTCTGGCTAGCACAGATACGCAGTATTTT. It codes for CSTDFILASTDTQYF. The chain links TRBV29-1 to TRBJ2-3; D gene uncertain. With 8 bases removed from V and 0 bases from J, the gap between germline ends came to 18 bases. CDR1 SQVTM and CDR2 ANQGSEA come from the germline V gene. This CDR3 is built from 15 residues.